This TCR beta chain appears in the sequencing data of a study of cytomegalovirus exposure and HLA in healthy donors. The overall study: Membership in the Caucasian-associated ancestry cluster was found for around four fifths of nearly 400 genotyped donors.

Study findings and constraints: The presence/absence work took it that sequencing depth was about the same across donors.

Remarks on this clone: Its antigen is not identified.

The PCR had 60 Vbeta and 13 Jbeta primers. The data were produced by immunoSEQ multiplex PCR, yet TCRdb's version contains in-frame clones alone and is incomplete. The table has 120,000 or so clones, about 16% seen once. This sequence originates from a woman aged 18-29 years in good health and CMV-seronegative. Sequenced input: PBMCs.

CDR3 loop: CASSYSEGARYGYTF. In DNA, the CDR3 is TGTGCCAGCAGTTACTCGGAGGGGGCGAGATATGGCTACACCTTC. The chain employs TRBV6-5 and TRBJ1-2; 7 bases line up with TRBD1. Germline V gives CDR1 MNHEY, CDR2 SVGAGI. V lost 0 bases and J lost 5; bases outside the gene matches: 6. The CDR3 totals 15 residues.